Listed below are T cell receptor beta chains from one sample, sequenced in a study of T cell changes during pregnancy in multiple sclerosis. The protocol was immunoSEQ multiplex PCR, while the TCRdb copy is restricted to in-frame clones and leaves out a portion. The data show approximately 60,000 clones, 90% seen once. The starting material was peripheral blood, obtained in the third trimester of pregnancy. Every receptor here comes from a female donor in good health, enrolled as a control in a pregnancy study. Each CDR3 is given with its conserved first and last residue. D genes are given only for firm matches. Some rows have no size entry. The others give once, few or many, or a class for an expanded clone.

few,TRBV6-5,TRBD2,TRBJ2-7,TGTGCCAGCAGTGACCCGGGGGGGAGGTACGAGCAGTACTTC,CASSDPGGRYEQYF
-,TRBV6-1,TRBD1,TRBJ1-3,TGTGCCAGCAGTGAAGAAGGGGGCCCTGGAAACACCATATATTTT,CASSEEGGPGNTIYF
-,TRBV6-4,TRBD2,TRBJ2-1,TGTGCCAGCAGTGACCCGACTAGCGGGTACAATGAGCAGTTCTTC,CASSDPTSGYNEQFF
once,TRBV5-4,-,TRBJ1-2,TGTGCCAGCAGCCTTGACTCTGCCCGTGGCTACACCTTC,CASSLDSARGYTF
-,TRBV4-3,-,TRBJ2-7,TGCGCCAGCAGCCAAAGAAGGACTGATTCCTACGAGCAGTACTTC,CASSQRRTDSYEQYF
-,TRBV7-8,TRBD2,TRBJ2-3,TGTGCCAGCAGCCCTGGGACTAGCGGCACAGATACGCAGTATTTT,CASSPGTSGTDTQYF
-,TRBV2,-,TRBJ1-5,TGTGCCAGTGGGAGCCGGGACTTTCTACAGCCCCAGCATTTT,CASGSRDFLQPQHF
-,TRBV7-9,-,TRBJ2-7,TGTGCCAGCAGCCGAGGTCCCTCCGGAGGAGAGGGCGAGCAGTACTTC,CASSRGPSGGEGEQYF
-,TRBV7-2,TRBD1,TRBJ1-2,TGTGCCAGCAGCCCAGGGACAGTCGACTATGGCTACACCTTC,CASSPGTVDYGYTF
-,TRBV27,TRBD2,TRBJ2-7,TGTGCCAGCAGCAACGTAGCGGGAGGCCGCGAAAGCGAGCAGTACTTC,CASSNVAGGRESEQYF
-,TRBV11-2,-,TRBJ1-2,TGTGCCAGCAGCTTAGATCTACGGGGGAGGGATGGCTACACCTTC,CASSLDLRGRDGYTF